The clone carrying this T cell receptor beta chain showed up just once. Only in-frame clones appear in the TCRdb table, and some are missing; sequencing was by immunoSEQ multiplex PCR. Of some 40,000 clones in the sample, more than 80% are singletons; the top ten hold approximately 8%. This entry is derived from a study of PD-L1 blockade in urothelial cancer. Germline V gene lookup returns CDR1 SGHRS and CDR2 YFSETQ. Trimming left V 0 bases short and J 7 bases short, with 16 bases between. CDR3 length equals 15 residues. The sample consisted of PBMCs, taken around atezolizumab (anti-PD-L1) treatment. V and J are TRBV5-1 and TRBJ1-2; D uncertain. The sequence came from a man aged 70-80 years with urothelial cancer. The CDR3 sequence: CASSLEGSGNVGYTF. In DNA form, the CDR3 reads TGCGCCAGCAGCTTGGAAGGGTCGGGGAACGTTGGCTACACCTTC.